This TCR beta chain was captured by sequencing in a study of cytomegalovirus exposure and HLA in healthy donors. Findings and limits, study-wide: In vitro testing confirmed a few CMV-associated chains as specific for CMV antigens. One variant, a missense change in DCLRE1C, was linked in a later analysis to TCR beta V- and J-gene trimming. With further analysis later on, most CMV-associated TCR beta chains appeared HLA-restricted. When analyzed later, the rates of TCR association showed variation by HLA locus, with DRB1 the most and HLA-C the fewest.

On this clone itself: The antigen remains undetermined.

The PCR contained 60 Vbeta and 13 Jbeta primers. Repertoires were generated with immunoSEQ multiplex PCR, while TCRdb's copy carries only in-frame clones and drops some. Of approximately 92,000 clones listed, around 74% were seen once; the top ten hold around 7.8%. Sequencing was carried out using PBMCs. The TCR was taken from a man aged 45-65 years in good health and CMV-seropositive.

In nucleotides, the CDR3 is TGCGCCAGCAGCTTGACGTCCGGGGCTAGCGGGGACTACAATGAGCAGTTCTTC. This sequence encodes CASSLTSGASGDYNEQFF. The V call is TRBV5-1, the J call TRBJ2-1; 9 bases agree with TRBD2. Trimming cost V 1 base and J 3 bases; bases outside gene matches: 11. CDR1 SGHRS and CDR2 YFSETQ come from the germline V gene. The CDR3 runs 18 residues.